Sequencing of this T cell receptor (beta chain) was carried out in a study of blood T cells in healthy people across ages. General study results and limits: Roughly linear age-related decline in beta diversity appeared, significant by age around 40.

Remarks on this clonotype: The antigen is unknown.

Primed by a sample-barcoded 5' primer and a J-beta primer mix, a second PCR proceeded for about 6 to 12 cycles. TCRdb re-derived calls from the 5' RACE reads in MiXCR, one entry per CDR3 protein. The sample comprises fewer than 800,000 distinct CDR3 sequences, around 20% of which are singletons, and 3.5% to 4% rests with the top ten. The V end lost 1 base, the J end lost 11 bases, and 14 bases lay between the germline ends. CDR3 length: 13 residues. CDR1 is MDHEN, CDR2 SYDVKM, per germline. Each donor supplied approximately 10 milliliters of peripheral blood. The chain recombines TRBV28 with TRBJ2-5; no reliable D call. This TCR came from a man between 70 and 80 years old in good health. The source material was blood. CDR3: CASSLYAGELQYF. The CDR3 DNA sequence: TGTGCCAGCAGTTTATATGCCGGCGAGCTGCAGTACTTC.